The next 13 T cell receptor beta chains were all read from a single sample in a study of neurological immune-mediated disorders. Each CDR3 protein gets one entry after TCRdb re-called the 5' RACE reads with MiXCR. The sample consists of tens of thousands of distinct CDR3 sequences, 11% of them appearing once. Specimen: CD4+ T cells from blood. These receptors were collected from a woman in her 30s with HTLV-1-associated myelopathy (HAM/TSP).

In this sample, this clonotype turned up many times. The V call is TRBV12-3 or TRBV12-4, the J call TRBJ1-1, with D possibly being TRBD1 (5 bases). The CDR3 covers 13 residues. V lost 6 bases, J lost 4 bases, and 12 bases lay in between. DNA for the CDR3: TGTGCCAGCAGATACGTCGGGGGCACTGAAGCTTTCTTT. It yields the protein CASRYVGGTEAFF.

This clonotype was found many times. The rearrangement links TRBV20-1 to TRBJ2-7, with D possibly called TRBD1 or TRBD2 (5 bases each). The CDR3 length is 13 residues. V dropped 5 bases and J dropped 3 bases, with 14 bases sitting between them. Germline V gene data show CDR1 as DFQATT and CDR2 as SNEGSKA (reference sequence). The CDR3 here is CSAHDGTYYEQYF. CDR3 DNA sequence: TGCAGTGCTCATGACGGGACGTACTACGAGCAGTACTTC.

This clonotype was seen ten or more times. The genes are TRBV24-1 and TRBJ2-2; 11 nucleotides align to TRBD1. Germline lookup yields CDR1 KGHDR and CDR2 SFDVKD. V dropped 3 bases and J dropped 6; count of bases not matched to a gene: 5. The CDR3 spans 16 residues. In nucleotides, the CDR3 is TGTGCCACCAGTGATCCGGGACAGGGGGTAGCCGGGGAGCTGTTTTTT. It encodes CATSDPGQGVAGELFF.

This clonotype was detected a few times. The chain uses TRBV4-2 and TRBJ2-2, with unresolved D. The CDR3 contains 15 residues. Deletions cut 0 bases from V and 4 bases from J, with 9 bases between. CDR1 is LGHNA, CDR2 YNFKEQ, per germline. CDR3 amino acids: CASSQDLRSTGELFF. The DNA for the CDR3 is TGTGCCAGCAGCCAAGATCTCAGGTCCACCGGGGAGCTGTTTTTT.

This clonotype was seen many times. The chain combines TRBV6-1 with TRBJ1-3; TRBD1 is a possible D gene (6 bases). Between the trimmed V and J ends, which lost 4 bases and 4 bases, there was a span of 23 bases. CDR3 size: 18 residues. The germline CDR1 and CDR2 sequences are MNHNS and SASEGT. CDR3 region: CASSVQPGGTPKGNTIYF. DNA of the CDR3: TGTGCCAGCAGTGTCCAACCCGGGGGGACACCGAAGGGAAACACCATATATTTT.

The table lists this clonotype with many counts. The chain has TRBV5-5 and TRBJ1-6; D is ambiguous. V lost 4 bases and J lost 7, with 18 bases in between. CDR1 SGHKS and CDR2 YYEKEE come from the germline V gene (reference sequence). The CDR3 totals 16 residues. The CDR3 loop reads CASSRPLWEPNSPLHF. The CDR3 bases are TGTGCCAGCAGCCGTCCCTTGTGGGAGCCAAATTCACCCCTCCACTTT.

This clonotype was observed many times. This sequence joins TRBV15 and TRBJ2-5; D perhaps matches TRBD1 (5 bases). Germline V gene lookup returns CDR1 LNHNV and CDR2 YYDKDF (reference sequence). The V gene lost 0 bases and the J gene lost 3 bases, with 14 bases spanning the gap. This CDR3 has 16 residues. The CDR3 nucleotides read TGTGCCACCAGCAGAGATCGGGTGGGGCGGAAAGAGACCCAGTACTTC. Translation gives CATSRDRVGRKETQYF.

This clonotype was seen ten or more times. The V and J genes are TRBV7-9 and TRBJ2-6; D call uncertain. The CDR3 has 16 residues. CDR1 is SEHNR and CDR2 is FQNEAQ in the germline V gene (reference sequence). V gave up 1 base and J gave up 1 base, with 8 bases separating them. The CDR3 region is CASSLVKGSGANVLTF. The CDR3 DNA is TGTGCCAGCAGCTTAGTAAAGGGTTCTGGGGCCAACGTCCTGACTTTC. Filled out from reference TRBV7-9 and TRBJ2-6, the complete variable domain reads DTGVSQNPRHKITKRGQNVTFRCDPISEHNRLYWYRQTLGQGPEFLTYFQNEAQLEKSRLLSDRFSAERPKGSFSTLEIQRTEQGDSAMYLCASSLVKGSGANVLTFGAGSRLTVL.

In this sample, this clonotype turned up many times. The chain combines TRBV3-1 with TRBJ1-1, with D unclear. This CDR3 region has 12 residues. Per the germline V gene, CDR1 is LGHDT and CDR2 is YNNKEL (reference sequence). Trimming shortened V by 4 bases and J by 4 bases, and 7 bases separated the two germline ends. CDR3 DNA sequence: TGTGCCAGCAGCCGAAGAGGCACTGAAGCTTTCTTT. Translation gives CASSRRGTEAFF.

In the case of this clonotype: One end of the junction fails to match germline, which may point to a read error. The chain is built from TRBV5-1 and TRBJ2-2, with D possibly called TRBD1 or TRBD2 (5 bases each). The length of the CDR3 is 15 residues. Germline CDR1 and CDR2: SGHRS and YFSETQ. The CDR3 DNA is TGCTCCAGCAGCTTGAATAGGGGTGCCACCGGGGAGTTGTTTTTT. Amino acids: CSSSLNRGATGELFF.

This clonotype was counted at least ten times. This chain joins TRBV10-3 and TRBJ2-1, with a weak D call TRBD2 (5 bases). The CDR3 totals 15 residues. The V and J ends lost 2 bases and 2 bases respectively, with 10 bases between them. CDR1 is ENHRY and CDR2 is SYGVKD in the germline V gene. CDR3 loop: CAISELRVPYNEQFF. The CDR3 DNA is TGTGCCATCAGTGAGCTGAGGGTACCCTACAATGAGCAGTTCTTC.

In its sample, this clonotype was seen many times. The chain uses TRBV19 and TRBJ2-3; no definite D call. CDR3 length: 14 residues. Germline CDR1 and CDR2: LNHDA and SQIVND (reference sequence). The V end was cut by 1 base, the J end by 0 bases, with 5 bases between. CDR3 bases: TGTGCCAGTAGTATAGGTCCTAGCACAGATACGCAGTATTTT. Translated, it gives CASSIGPSTDTQYF.

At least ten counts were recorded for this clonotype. DNA for the CDR3: TGCAGCGTTGAAGAACTCGGCGGGGGAGTTACAGATACGCAGTATTTT. Its protein is CSVEELGGGVTDTQYF. The chain uses TRBV29-1 and TRBJ2-3, with 7 bases lining up with TRBD2. CDR1 and CDR2 from the germline V gene are SQVTM and ANQGSEA. J gave up 3 bases and V 0 bases, and 9 bases lay outside the gene matches. The CDR3 has 16 residues.